This T cell receptor beta chain was retrieved from a study of blood T cell repertoires in COVID-19. Clones were read by immunoSEQ multiplex PCR, and TCRdb kept only the in-frame ones, dropping some. This table holds some 65,000 clones, approximately 85% found once. The CDR3 spans 14 residues. Germline-derived CDR1 and CDR2 are SEHNR and FQNEAQ (reference sequence). Trimming took 4 bases from V and 4 from J; bases not matched to a gene: 5. The specimen was peripheral blood. This sequence originates from a man older than 75 with acute or convalescent COVID-19. This chain links TRBV7-9 with TRBJ2-5; TRBD1 matches 8 bases. CDR3 region: CASSSSGGTETQYF. CDR3 nucleotide sequence: TGTGCCAGCAGCTCATCAGGGGGCACAGAGACCCAGTACTTC.